Here is one T cell receptor (beta chain) with its context. This clone showed up just a few times. Its antigen remains undetermined. Within one base of it there is no much larger clone, and no base qualities were kept. From each donor, a single peripheral blood sample of 100 to 150 mL on average was drawn into heparinised tubes. Naive, central memory, regulatory and stem cell-like memory CD4+ T cells were sorted on a BD FACSAria II using a panel including CD45RO, CCR7, CD25, CD127, CD95 and CD27. Every sorted population had a purity above 95%. PBMCs were separated immediately by Lymphoprep density gradient centrifugation and were stained directly, without being cultured. So that batch effects would be minimized, each experiment stained and sorted samples in pairs, pairing one healthy donor with one patient. This entry is derived from a study of beta chain features in type 1 diabetes (dated by TCRdb to the late 2010s). General notes on the study: No differences in mean age, gender distribution, total cell number or subset yield were found between patients and healthy donors. A total of 90 million to 120 million sorted cells were examined across all samples, and a strong correlation was observed between cell number per subset and RNA yield. The study compared TCRB repertoires of sorted circulating CD4+ T cell subsets between recently diagnosed type 1 diabetes patients and matched healthy donors. Naive and central memory subsets were obtained from all 30 or so donors, but regulatory and stem cell-like memory subsets were isolated from only 8 patients and 8 healthy donors. General findings and caveats noted by the study authors: Naive, central memory and regulatory TCRB repertoires appeared to be more alike among patients than among healthy donors. Fewer insertions and more nucleotide deletions at VDJ recombination sites were observed in patients with type 1 diabetes, implying thymic rearrangement abnormalities. Type 1 diabetes patients showed a moderate but significant shortening of TCRB CDR3 length in all four CD4+ subsets. Because small numbers of individuals were included in the HLA sub-analyses, any influence of HLA type on TCRB rearrangement was left unresolved. Sequencing cDNA rather than genomic DNA could over-represent highly expressing activated cells, although activation and CD3 levels did not differ between groups. Shorter templates might be favored by PCR, yet because patient and control samples were amplified and corrected together, any such skew would affect both groups equally.

The entire amount of isolated RNA was reverse transcribed using the High Capacity cDNA Reverse Transcription Kit, so the sequenced TCRB transcripts were expressed ones. Naive, central memory and regulatory T cell samples underwent deep immunoSEQ sequencing, averaging about 3.3 million total reads per sample. After sorted cells were lysed in RLT buffer, RNA was extracted with DNase-treated RNeasy Micro or Mini kits, with the choice depending on cell number. To prevent cross-contamination, every cell subset was processed on its own, while patient and healthy donor samples were processed together. The immunoSEQ multiplex PCR was used to amplify TCRB sequences from cDNA, generating 87-bp fragments that spanned the CDR3 region. Sequencing of the amplicons was performed on the Illumina HiSeq platform. As for the original processing: Synthetic template baselines were used to correct PCR bias computationally, reads within Hamming distance 2 were collapsed, and singletons that could not be merged were discarded. By aligning reads against IMGT, V, D and J genes, CDR3 length, and insertions or deletions at six rearrangement sites were assigned. Within each subset, clonotype counts were normalized to sorted cell number, and only after that were true diversity and Gini coefficients computed with the tcR R package. The overlap coefficient, calculated on TCRB nucleotide sequences, was used to measure repertoire sharing. TCRdb took over this immuneACCESS table, retaining in-frame rearrangements with V and J assigned. Such tables are incomplete; in checked studies, under half of the missing clones stem from an unresolved V gene, and the remainder is unexplained. That table furnishes V, J and clone size, whereas the DNA furnished D and trimming. This sample is represented by 300,000 to 350,000 clones; 14% of them were singletons. The biggest ten clones account for roughly 7% of the sample.

Source material: central memory CD4+ T cells from blood. This sequence was found in a man aged 30 to 39 in good health.

The CDR3 region has the sequence CASSGTSGGSTTGELFF. The bases are TGCGCCAGCAGCGGGACTAGCGGGGGGTCCACAACCGGGGAGCTGTTTTTT. The chain couples TRBV10-2 to TRBJ2-2, with 15 bases matching TRBD2. CDR1 and CDR2 (WSHSY, SAAADI) derive from the germline V gene. Ends trimmed: V by 6 bases, J by 5 bases; bases unmatched to a gene: 7. The CDR3 starts with the cysteine, ends with the phenylalanine, and has 17 residues. Only the CDR3 DNA is retained, 51 bases long and in frame from the first base.